Presented here are 22 T cell receptor beta chains from one specimen sequenced in a study of blood T cell repertoires in COVID-19. Using immunoSEQ multiplex PCR, the repertoire was profiled, and TCRdb retains in-frame clones only, with some absent. The table includes 150,000 to 200,000 clones, about 85% detected once. Material: peripheral blood. The receptors here all came from a man between 60 and 75 years old with active or convalescent COVID-19.

CDR3 sequence: CASSQGASEQYF. In DNA form, the CDR3 reads TGTGCCAGTAGTCAGGGGGCCTCCGAGCAGTACTTC. This chain uses TRBV19 with TRBJ2-7; 8 bases are shared with TRBD1. Germline CDR1 LNHDA, CDR2 SQIVND (reference sequence). The junction had 3 bases not matched to a gene; V was cut back by 5 bases and J by 6 bases. This CDR3 is 12 amino acids long.

This sequence joins TRBV5-1 and TRBJ2-3; tentative D call: TRBD2 (6 bases). Trimming took off 0 bases at V and 4 bases at J, with 12 bases between the two ends. Germline loops: CDR1 SGHRS, CDR2 YFSETQ. This CDR3 spans 15 amino acids. The CDR3, as DNA: TGCGCCAGCAGCTTGGGCGGGGACTCCTCAGATACGCAGTATTTT. Protein: CASSLGGDSSDTQYF.

The sample holds one count of this clone. The chain uses TRBV7-6 and TRBJ1-6, with 7 bases that match TRBD1. This CDR3 region has 15 residues. Losses at the gene ends were 5 bases for V and 5 bases for J; bases not matched to a gene: 6. From germline, CDR1 is SGHVS and CDR2 FNYEAQ. The CDR3 region has the DNA TGTGCCAGCAGCCCGATCGACAGGGATAATTCACCCCTCCACTTT. Translated: CASSPIDRDNSPLHF.

The chain uses TRBV7-2 and TRBJ2-5; TRBD2 matches 7 bases. Germline CDR1 is SGHTA and CDR2 is FQGNSA. There are 14 residues in the CDR3. The V gene end was trimmed by 0 bases and the J gene end by 5 bases; junction bases not matched to a gene: 3. CDR3 in amino acids: CASSLAGGVETQYF. CDR3 coding DNA: TGTGCCAGCAGCTTAGCGGGGGGGGTGGAGACCCAGTACTTC. Filled out from reference TRBV7-2 and TRBJ2-5, the complete variable domain reads GAGVSQSPSNKVTEKGKDVELRCDPISGHTALYWYRQSLGQGLEFLIYFQGNSAPDKSGLPSDRFSAERTGGSVSTLTIQRTQQEDSAVYLCASSLAGGVETQYFGPGTRLLVL.

The chain couples TRBV3-1 (or the pseudogene TRBV3-2) to TRBJ2-6; a weak D match, TRBD2 (6 bases). The V and J ends lost 2 bases and 0 bases respectively, with 14 bases between them. The length of the CDR3 is 18 residues. CDR1 is LGHDT, CDR2 YNNKEL, per germline (reference sequence). DNA for the CDR3: TGTGCCAGCAGCCAATCACTAGGAGGGTCCTCTGGGGCCAACGTCCTGACTTTC. It yields the protein CASSQSLGGSSGANVLTF.

There are a few counts of this clone. The CDR3 DNA reads as TGTGCCAGCAGCCTAAATGCGGATCAGCCCCAGCATTTT. Its protein product is CASSLNADQPQHF. This chain joins TRBV21-1 and TRBJ1-5. TRBV21-1 is reported as a pseudogene. This CDR3 region has 13 residues.

The chain employs TRBV24-1 and TRBJ2-1, with TRBD1 as a possible D gene (7 bases). The germline V and J ends were trimmed by 5 bases and 6 bases, with 10 bases remaining between them. The CDR3 contains 13 residues. CDR1 and CDR2 from the germline V gene are KGHDR and SFDVKD. CDR3 sequence (DNA): TGTGCCACCAGTGGGCAGGGGGGCAATGAGCAGTTCTTC. Its protein is CATSGQGGNEQFF.

The genes are TRBV24-1 and TRBJ2-2, with a weak D call TRBD1 (5 bases). This CDR3 region has 17 residues. Germline V gene lookup returns CDR1 KGHDR and CDR2 SFDVKD. V lost 3 bases and J 6 bases, leaving 19 bases between the germline ends. The CDR3 sequence is CATSDHSLRVLAGELFF. For the CDR3, the DNA is TGTGCCACCAGTGATCACTCCCTCAGGGTATTGGCCGGGGAGCTGTTTTTT.

The rearrangement uses TRBV18 and TRBJ1-1; D call uncertain. This CDR3 comprises 15 residues. V lost 5 bases to trimming and J lost 2 bases, with 15 bases between them. Germline V gives CDR1 KGHSH, CDR2 LQKENI. CDR3 protein: CASSTIGGSNTEAFF. CDR3 in DNA: TGTGCCAGCTCAACCATCGGAGGGAGCAACACTGAAGCTTTCTTT.

This chain links TRBV29-1 with TRBJ1-1, with 8 bases lining up with TRBD1. With 6 bases clipped from V and 8 bases from J, the junction kept 8 bases outside the gene matches. This CDR3 comprises 12 residues. The germline V gene encodes CDR1 SQVTM and CDR2 ANQGSEA. The DNA of the CDR3 is TGCAGCGTCCGAAGGACAGGGTTCGAAGCTTTCTTT. The encoded protein is CSVRRTGFEAFF.

V and J are TRBV2 and TRBJ1-2, with a weak D call TRBD1 (6 bases). Per germline, CDR1 SNHLY and CDR2 FYNNEI. Trimming stripped 6 bases from V and 4 bases from J, with 15 bases between. The CDR3 has 14 amino acids. CDR3 coding DNA: TGTGCCAGCAGGGTAGGGGGGGCCCGCTATGGCTACACCTTC. Translating it yields CASRVGGARYGYTF. Full variable domain (rest looked up from reference TRBV2 and TRBJ1-2): EPEVTQTPSHQVTQMGQEVILRCVPISNHLYFYWYRQILGQKVEFLVSFYNNEISEKSEIFDDQFSVERPDGSNFTLKIRSTKLEDSAMYFCASRVGGARYGYTFGSGTRLTVV.

The rearrangement joins TRBV11-2 to TRBJ2-7; D is unresolved. With 5 bases removed from V and 0 bases from J, the gap between germline ends came to 5 bases. In germline, CDR1 is SGHAT, CDR2 FQNNGV. The CDR3 runs to 12 residues. The CDR3: CASSPSSYEQYF. In nucleotides, the CDR3 is TGTGCCAGCAGCCCCAGCTCCTACGAGCAGTACTTC.

The chain has TRBV5-1 and TRBJ2-6; tentative D call: TRBD1 (5 bases). Germline CDR1 is SGHRS and CDR2 is YFSETQ. Trimming shortened V by 4 bases and J by 0 bases, and 5 bases separated the two germline ends. This CDR3 spans 14 amino acids. The CDR3 protein is CASSDSSGANVLTF. The CDR3 DNA reads TGCGCCAGCAGCGACAGCTCTGGGGCCAACGTCCTGACTTTC.

This sequence joins TRBV21-1 and TRBJ1-2; the table's D call, TRBD1, has no DNA check behind it. TRBV21-1 is assigned pseudogene status. The CDR3 length is 20 residues. In DNA form, the CDR3 reads TGTGCCAGCAGCAAAGACGGTCTGGGACAGGGTGTTTGTGGAAACTATGGCTACACCTTC. Encoded protein: CASSKDGLGQGVCGNYGYTF.

The CDR3 here is CASSLGSGGANSPLHF. The CDR3, as DNA: TGTGCCAGCAGCTTAGGGAGCGGGGGGGCTAATTCACCCCTCCACTTT. The chain employs TRBV11-2 and TRBJ1-6; a possible D gene is TRBD1 (6 bases). CDR1 is SGHAT, CDR2 FQNNGV, per germline. The V end was cut by 1 base, the J end by 6 bases, with 13 bases between. CDR3 length: 16 residues.

A note on this clone: The sample has other DNA sequences that encode this CDR3 too. CDR3 protein: CASSQGGYEQYF. DNA for the CDR3: TGTGCCAGCAGCCAAGGGGGTTACGAGCAGTACTTC. The chain carries TRBV2 and TRBJ2-7, with a tentative D call TRBD1 (6 bases). V was trimmed by 6 bases and J by 4 bases, leaving 10 bases between them. The CDR3 sequence is 12 residues long. Germline-derived CDR1 and CDR2 are SNHLY and FYNNEI. The complete variable domain, with remaining parts taken from reference TRBV2 and TRBJ2-7, reads EPEVTQTPSHQVTQMGQEVILRCVPISNHLYFYWYRQILGQKVEFLVSFYNNEISEKSEIFDDQFSVERPDGSNFTLKIRSTKLEDSAMYFCASSQGGYEQYFGPGTRLTVT.

This chain links TRBV2 with TRBJ2-1; 11 bases agree with TRBD2. The junction had 12 bases not matched to a gene; V was cut back by 7 bases and J by 7 bases. Germline CDR1 is SNHLY and CDR2 is FYNNEI. The CDR3 has 16 amino acids. Here the CDR3 DNA reads TGTGCCAGCACCAAGACTAGCGGGGCGGTGGGGAATGAGCAGTTCTTC. Encoded protein: CASTKTSGAVGNEQFF. Full variable domain (outside the CDR3, taken from reference TRBV2 and TRBJ2-1): EPEVTQTPSHQVTQMGQEVILRCVPISNHLYFYWYRQILGQKVEFLVSFYNNEISEKSEIFDDQFSVERPDGSNFTLKIRSTKLEDSAMYFCASTKTSGAVGNEQFFGPGTRLTVL.

The CDR3 nucleotides are TGTGCCAGCAGACTTAGCGGGGGGTACGAGCAGTACTTC. It yields the protein CASRLSGGYEQYF. V gene TRBV3-1 (or the pseudogene TRBV3-2) combines with J gene TRBJ2-7, with 10 bases identical to TRBD2. This CDR3 is 13 amino acids long. The germline V gene has CDR1 LGHDT and CDR2 YNNKEL (reference sequence). The V segment lost 6 bases and the J segment 4 bases; nucleotides outside the gene matches: 3.

The CDR3 region is CSVAGAGGTNTGELFF. CDR3 nucleotide sequence: TGCAGCGTTGCGGGAGCGGGGGGAACGAACACCGGGGAGCTGTTTTTT. This chain links TRBV29-1 with TRBJ2-2; 9 nucleotides line up with TRBD2. V gave up 4 bases and J gave up 0 bases; unmatched junction bases: 6. The CDR3 loop spans 16 amino acids. In germline, CDR1 is SQVTM, CDR2 ANQGSEA.

This clone showed up many times. This sequence joins TRBV4-2 and TRBJ2-2; 13 bases line up with TRBD2. The CDR3 extends over 19 amino acids. Germline V gene lookup returns CDR1 LGHNA and CDR2 YNFKEQ. V trimming: 2 bases; J trimming: 3 bases; junction bases outside the gene matches: 9. The CDR3 loop is CASSQYWTSGGRYTGELFF. Written as DNA, the CDR3 is TGTGCCAGCAGCCAATATTGGACTAGCGGGGGCCGGTACACCGGGGAGCTGTTTTTT.

This clone was recorded only once. V and J are TRBV5-1 and TRBJ2-3; TRBD2 is a possible D gene (6 bases). Germline values: CDR1 SGHRS, CDR2 YFSETQ. This CDR3 comprises 14 residues. Trimming removed 0 bases from V and 6 bases from J, with 11 bases in between. CDR3 loop: CASSLGGIWDTQYF. The CDR3 nucleotides read TGCGCCAGCAGCTTGGGCGGGATCTGGGATACGCAGTATTTT.

In this sample, this clone turned up a few times. The rearrangement links TRBV6-1 to TRBJ1-3, with D hard to call. Trimming removed 0 bases at V and 2 bases at J, with 2 bases between. The germline CDR1 and CDR2 sequences are MNHNS and SASEGT. The CDR3 is made up of 13 amino acids. The CDR3 here is CASSEAAGNTIYF. The CDR3 nucleotides read TGTGCCAGCAGTGAAGCCGCTGGAAACACCATATATTTT.